A single sample gave rise to the 17 T cell receptor beta chains below, sequenced in a study of control samples from healthy donors and cancer patients. Libraries were prepared by immunoSEQ multiplex PCR; TCRdb keeps only in-frame clonotypes and omits some of them. The sample carries about 250,000 clones, about 80% recorded once. The sample consisted of PBMCs. These receptors originate from a woman in her sixties or seventies with lung cancer.

J is TRBJ1-5 and V is TRBV10-3, with D perhaps TRBD1 (5 bases). V lost 0 bases to trimming and J lost 3 bases, with 9 bases between them. The germline gives CDR1 ENHRY, CDR2 SYGVKD. The CDR3 is 15 residues long. CDR3 in amino acids: CAISESLGDNQPQHF. The CDR3 DNA reads as TGTGCCATCAGTGAGTCGTTAGGGGACAATCAGCCCCAGCATTTT.

The genes are TRBV19 and TRBJ2-1; 8 bases are a match to TRBD1. Losses at the gene ends were 5 bases for V and 9 bases for J; bases not matched to a gene: 9. CDR1 and CDR2 (germline): LNHDA, SQIVND (reference sequence). CDR3 length: 14 residues. The CDR3 here is CASSFSQGVGEQFF. DNA of the CDR3: TGTGCCAGTAGTTTTTCACAGGGGGTTGGTGAGCAGTTCTTC.

V usage is TRBV7-9 and J usage is TRBJ1-1; D gene unclear. The CDR3 is made up of 14 amino acids. CDR1 is SEHNR and CDR2 is FQNEAQ in the germline V gene (reference sequence). V lost 5 bases, J lost 6 bases, and 16 bases lay in between. CDR3 sequence: CASSPGRNGAEAFF. CDR3 sequence (DNA): TGTGCCAGCAGCCCTGGTCGAAACGGTGCTGAAGCTTTCTTT.

The rearrangement links TRBV2 to TRBJ1-1; possibly TRBD1 for D (5 bases). Germline CDR1 SNHLY, CDR2 FYNNEI. The CDR3 consists of 12 residues. V shed 6 bases and J shed 4 bases, with 9 bases lying between them. The CDR3 DNA is TGTGCCAGCAGGGTTGACAGCACTGAAGCTTTCTTT. Encoded protein: CASRVDSTEAFF.

The chain recombines TRBV18 with TRBJ2-3; D may be TRBD2 (6 bases). The V gene lost 3 bases and the J gene lost 0 bases, with 10 bases spanning the gap. Germline loops: CDR1 KGHSH, CDR2 LQKENI. The CDR3 runs 15 residues. This CDR3 reads CASSPKAGSTDTQYF. CDR3 DNA: TGTGCCAGCTCACCGAAGGCGGGGAGCACAGATACGCAGTATTTT.

This clone was counted at least ten times. The chain couples TRBV5-1 to TRBJ1-1, with D tentatively TRBD1 (6 bases). This CDR3 spans 16 amino acids. V was cut by 0 bases and J by 6 bases, with 18 bases left in between. Germline loops: CDR1 SGHRS, CDR2 YFSETQ. CDR3 region: CASSLGVTGQGAEAFF. CDR3 nucleotides: TGCGCCAGCAGCTTGGGTGTGACAGGACAAGGGGCTGAAGCTTTCTTT.

The CDR3 bases are TGTGCCAGCAGACCCCAAATATCTAGCGGGGGGAAGTCGTTCTTC. This codes for CASRPQISSGGKSFF. The rearrangement links TRBV6-5 to TRBJ2-1, with 11 bases lining up with TRBD2. V shed 6 bases and J 15 bases; nucleotides not matched to a gene: 16. The CDR3 spans 15 residues. Germline loops: CDR1 MNHEY, CDR2 SVGAGI.

A note on this clone: The junction shows a germline mismatch at one end, possibly a read error. This chain uses TRBV7-7 with TRBJ2-3, with TRBD2 matching over 8 bases. This CDR3 has 15 residues. CDR1 SSHAT and CDR2 FNYEAQ come from the germline V gene (reference sequence). For the CDR3, the DNA is TGTGCTAGCAGCTTAGGAGGGACTAGTGAGGATACGCAGTATTTT. Translation: CASSLGGTSEDTQYF.

The chain recombines TRBV5-1 with TRBJ2-2, with D unresolved. Germline V gives CDR1 SGHRS, CDR2 YFSETQ. The CDR3 length is 15 residues. Trimming cost V 0 bases and J 4 bases, with 10 bases left between them. The CDR3 region is CASSLVVGTTGELFF. The CDR3 DNA is TGCGCCAGCAGCTTGGTTGTCGGTACCACCGGGGAGCTGTTTTTT.

The rearrangement links TRBV2 to TRBJ1-5, with D unclear. This CDR3 has 14 amino acids. The germline V gene encodes CDR1 SNHLY and CDR2 FYNNEI. Trimming took off 6 bases at V and 6 bases at J, with 15 bases between the two ends. The CDR3 coding sequence is TGTGCCAGCAGCCCGGCCGAGGAAGCTCAGCCCCAGCATTTT. Amino acid sequence: CASSPAEEAQPQHF.

This chain links TRBV6-6 with TRBJ1-4; no definite D call. Per the germline V gene, CDR1 is MNHNY and CDR2 is SVGAGI (reference sequence). Trimming left V 6 bases short and J 7 bases short, with 6 bases between. The CDR3 length is 11 residues. CDR3 in amino acids: CASRVGEKLFF. In DNA, the CDR3 is TGTGCCAGCAGGGTCGGTGAAAAACTGTTTTTT.

V gene TRBV7-6 combines with J gene TRBJ2-1; D is undetermined. CDR1 and CDR2 (germline): SGHVS, FNYEAQ. V was cut by 1 base and J by 7 bases, with 8 bases left in between. This CDR3 is built from 13 residues. CDR3 bases: TGTGCCAGCAGCTTAGACCTGGAAAATGAGCAGTTCTTC. Translation: CASSLDLENEQFF.

A word on this clone: The same CDR3 arises from other DNA sequences in this sample as well. This rearrangement joins TRBV30 to TRBJ2-7, with D maybe TRBD2 (5 bases). Germline CDR1 and CDR2: GTSNPN and SVGIG (reference sequence). V lost 3 bases to trimming and J lost 3 bases, with 6 bases between them. This CDR3 is 11 amino acids long. Here the CDR3 DNA reads TGTGCCTGGAGCCGGGGCTACGAGCAGTACTTC. Encoded protein: CAWSRGYEQYF.

The V call is TRBV5-1, the J call TRBJ2-1; TRBD2 matches at 13 bases. Germline assignment: CDR1 SGHRS and CDR2 YFSETQ. There are 16 residues in the CDR3. V dropped 2 bases and J dropped 6; count of bases not matched to a gene: 5. CDR3 residues: CASSLFGLAGVNEQFF. The CDR3 DNA sequence: TGCGCCAGCAGCTTATTCGGACTAGCGGGAGTCAATGAGCAGTTCTTC.

The CDR3 coding sequence is TGTGCCAGTAGTATCCAGACAGGGGAAAACACCATATATTTT. Translated, it gives CASSIQTGENTIYF. V gene TRBV19 combines with J gene TRBJ1-3; 8 bases are shared with TRBD1. The length of the CDR3 is 14 residues. Germline trimming cut 3 bases from V and 6 bases from J; bases unmatched to any gene: 4. Germline V gives CDR1 LNHDA, CDR2 SQIVND (reference sequence).

The CDR3 DNA reads as TGTGCCAGCACCCCGACGGGGGCCTCCTACAATGAGCAGTTCTTC. This encodes CASTPTGASYNEQFF. V and J are TRBV7-2 and TRBJ2-1; D possibly matches TRBD1 or TRBD2 (6 bases each). Trimming took off 7 bases at V and 0 bases at J, with 13 bases between the two ends. CDR1 and CDR2 (germline): SGHTA, FQGNSA. The CDR3 loop spans 15 amino acids.

The rearrangement links TRBV6-5 to TRBJ2-7, with a weak D call TRBD2 (6 bases). V dropped 6 bases and J dropped 2 bases, with 14 bases sitting between them. The CDR3 spans 14 residues. Germline assignment: CDR1 MNHEY and CDR2 SVGAGI. The CDR3 region has the DNA TGTGCCAGCAGCTCACTAGCAAGCACCTACGAGCAGTACTTC. As protein: CASSSLASTYEQYF.